Below, 6 T cell receptor beta chains from the same sample are listed, as sequenced in a study of T cell responses to AZD1222 COVID-19 vaccine. The method was immunoSEQ multiplex PCR; TCRdb's version includes in-frame clones alone and lacks a portion of them. The sample holds 150,000 to 200,000 clones, almost 95% seen once. The sequencing here drew on peripheral blood, taken on day 0 of AZD1222 vaccination. Receptors originate from an adult in good health.

The rearrangement joins TRBV5-6 to TRBJ2-7, with D possibly TRBD1 on 5 matching bases. The CDR3 sequence is 15 residues long. The germline V gene encodes CDR1 SGHDT and CDR2 YYEEEE. V lost 4 bases and J 3 bases, leaving 17 bases between the germline ends. The DNA for the CDR3 is TGTGCCAGCAGCCGGGCAGGGCTTGGATTCTACGAGCAGTACTTC. Its protein product is CASSRAGLGFYEQYF. The variable domain in full, completed from reference TRBV5-6 and TRBJ2-7, reads DAGVTQSPTHLIKTRGQQVTLRCSPKSGHDTVSWYQQALGQGPQFIFQYYEEEERQRGNFPDRFSGHQFPNYSSELNVNALLLGDSALYLCASSRAGLGFYEQYFGPGTRLTVT.

The chain carries TRBV5-1 and TRBJ2-5; no clear D. Germline loops: CDR1 SGHRS, CDR2 YFSETQ. This CDR3 has 11 residues. V shed 7 bases and J shed 8 bases, with 12 bases lying between them. CDR3 DNA sequence: TGCGCCAGCCGCCCAACCAATACCCAGTACTTC. Protein: CASRPTNTQYF. The variable domain in full, with the rest retrieved from reference TRBV5-1 and TRBJ2-5, is KAGVTQTPRYLIKTRGQQVTLSCSPISGHRSVSWYQQTPGQGLQFLFEYFSETQRNKGNFPGRFSGRQFSNSRSEMNVSTLELGDSALYLCASRPTNTQYFGPGTRLLVL.

The chain uses TRBV3-1 (or the pseudogene TRBV3-2) and TRBJ2-7, with 11 bases identical to TRBD2. The CDR3 runs to 15 residues. The V and J ends lost 2 bases and 3 bases, in that order; junction bases with no gene match: 3. From germline, CDR1 is LGHDT and CDR2 YNNKEL (reference sequence). The CDR3 loop reads CASSQLGLADYEQYF. The CDR3 DNA reads as TGTGCCAGCAGCCAATTGGGACTAGCGGACTACGAGCAGTACTTC.

The CDR3 loop reads CASSPPLQVAQYF. CDR3 in DNA: TGTGCCAGCTCACCCCCCTTACAAGTTGCCCAGTACTTC. This chain joins TRBV18 and TRBJ2-5; D unclear. The CDR3 contains 13 residues. The germline CDR1 and CDR2 sequences are KGHSH and LQKENI. Trimming cost V 3 bases and J 9 bases, with 14 bases left between them.

The rearrangement uses TRBV10-3 and TRBJ1-5; weak D call: TRBD1 (5 bases). Deletions cut 0 bases from V and 9 bases from J, with 24 bases between. CDR1 is ENHRY and CDR2 is SYGVKD in the germline V gene. This CDR3 has 18 residues. Written as DNA, the CDR3 is TGTGCCATCAGTGAGTCCCTAATACGCCAGGGTCCTCAGGGGCCCCAGCATTTT. Translation: CAISESLIRQGPQGPQHF.

The chain carries TRBV13 and TRBJ1-1; possible D gene TRBD1, 6 bases. Germline CDR1 and CDR2: PRHDT and FYEKMQ (reference sequence). There are 13 residues in the CDR3. Trimming pared 4 bases from V and 1 base from J, leaving 7 bases between. Here the CDR3 reads CASSSRGNTEAFF. The CDR3 DNA is TGTGCCAGCAGCTCCAGGGGGAACACTGAAGCTTTCTTT. Complete variable domain (other parts from reference TRBV13 and TRBJ1-1): AAGVIQSPRHLIKEKRETATLKCYPIPRHDTVYWYQQGPGQDPQFLISFYEKMQSDKGSIPDRFSAQQFSDYHSELNMSSLELGDSALYFCASSSRGNTEAFFGQGTRLTVV.